This TCR beta chain comes out of a study of a mutant IDH1 vaccine in newly diagnosed glioma. Study background: Standard pretreatment was either radiotherapy, temozolomide, or, for most, radiochemotherapy with temozolomide.

Assay used: immunoSEQ multiplex PCR; TCRdb lists only in-frame clones, some missing. The sample consists of approximately 110,000 clones, approximately 87% of them appearing once. Regarding time point: week 11, during vaccination. Vaccinated patients received 300 ug of mutant IDH1 20-mer peptide per dose, with topical imiquimod. Germline assignment: CDR1 SQVTM and CDR2 ANQGSEA. Trimming left V 2 bases short and J 4 bases short, with 11 bases between. This CDR3 has 13 amino acids. General observations from the study: It was approximately 92% of patients that developed vaccine-induced immune responses. It seemed that pseudoprogression was not linked to changes in the top peripheral T cell clonotypes.

With regard to this clone: Its target is unknown.

This sample comprised PBMCs, obtained from a glioma patient whose treatment included an IDH1 peptide vaccine. This TCR was sampled from a woman aged 45-65 years with glioma. The chain combines TRBV29-1 with TRBJ1-2; a weak D match, TRBD1 (5 bases). CDR3 in amino acids: CSVERRGVYGYTF. CDR3 bases: TGCAGCGTTGAAAGGCGAGGGGTCTATGGCTACACCTTC. The full variable domain, completed using reference TRBV29-1 and TRBJ1-2, is SAVISQKPSRDICQRGTSLTIQCQVDSQVTMMFWYRQQPGQSLTLIATANQGSEATYESGFVIDKFPISRPNLTFSTLTVSNMSPEDSSIYLCSVERRGVYGYTFGSGTRLTVV.